The rows below give T cell receptor beta chains drawn from one sample of a study of blood T cell repertoires in COVID-19. The data were produced by immunoSEQ multiplex PCR, yet TCRdb's version contains in-frame clones alone and is incomplete. The sample carries 110,000 to 150,000 clones, about 85% recorded once. Sequencing was performed on PBMCs or T cells enriched from blood (not recorded which). These receptors were taken from a woman aged 40 to 55 who had recovered from COVID-19. Both conserved end residues are part of each CDR3. Fields, in order: D gene, J gene, clone size, V gene, CDR3 DNA, CDR3 protein. D genes are given only for firm matches. Size is omitted from some rows. Given values are once, few, many or a class for expanded clones.

>NA|TRBJ1-1|NA|TRBV4-1
TGCGCCAGCAGCCAAGATCCCGCTCAGGGGCCGAACACTGAAGCTTTCTTT
CASSQDPAQGPNTEAFF
>NA|TRBJ1-2|NA|TRBV6-5
TGTGCCAGCAAGGACAGAGAAAACTATGGCTACACCTTC
CASKDRENYGYTF
>NA|TRBJ2-5|NA|TRBV6-4
TGTGCCAGCAGTGGTCGCCCGGGAGAGACCCAGTACTTC
CASSGRPGETQYF
>NA|TRBJ1-2|NA|TRBV5-1
TGCGCCAGCAGCTTGGAACGGTATAACTATGGCTACACCTTC
CASSLERYNYGYTF
>TRBD1|TRBJ1-1|NA|TRBV11-1
TGTGCCAGCAGCTTAGGACAGGGGTTCAACACTGAAGCTTTCTTT
CASSLGQGFNTEAFF
>TRBD2|TRBJ2-1|NA|TRBV5-1
TGCGCCAGCAGCGCCTCAACTAGCGGTATAAATAATGAGCAGTTCTTC
CASSASTSGINNEQFF
>NA|TRBJ2-1|NA|TRBV6-2/TRBV6-3
TGTGCCAGCAGTTTACTTAACTCCTACAATGAGCAGTTCTTC
CASSLLNSYNEQFF
>NA|TRBJ1-2|NA|TRBV30
TGTGCCTGGAGTGGCCAGACAGCGAACTATGGCTACACCTTC
CAWSGQTANYGYTF
>NA|TRBJ2-1|NA|TRBV19
TGTGCCAGTAGACTACAGGCAAATGGCTACAATGAGCAGTTCTTC
CASRLQANGYNEQFF
>NA|TRBJ2-7|NA|TRBV19
TGTGCCAGTAGTATGGGACAAGCTGGCTCCTACGAGCAGTACTTC
CASSMGQAGSYEQYF
>NA|TRBJ2-2|NA|TRBV5-4
TGTGCCAGCAGCTTGGTTCAGGGGTGGACCGGGGAGCTGTTTTTT
CASSLVQGWTGELFF
>NA|TRBJ2-3|few|TRBV5-4
TGTGCCAGCAGCTTGGGGGCGGGCCCCAGCACAGATACGCAGTATTTT
CASSLGAGPSTDTQYF
>TRBD2|TRBJ2-2|NA|TRBV20-1
TGCAGTGCTAGTCTAGCGGGACGCACCGGGGAGCTGTTTTTT
CSASLAGRTGELFF
>NA|TRBJ1-2|NA|TRBV10-3
TGTGCCATCAGTGCGACAAGGGGTGTTAACTATGGCTACACCTTC
CAISATRGVNYGYTF
>NA|TRBJ2-3|NA|TRBV3-1/TRBV3-2
TGTGCCAGCAGCCAAGCCAACACAGATACGCAGTATTTT
CASSQANTDTQYF
>NA|TRBJ1-2|NA|TRBV7-9
TGTGCCAGCAGCTTGGAGGGGGGGACTGGCTACACCTTC
CASSLEGGTGYTF
>NA|TRBJ1-2|NA|TRBV19
TGTGCCAGTAGTATTCAGGGCGGCTACACCTTC
CASSIQGGYTF
>NA|TRBJ1-1|NA|TRBV7-8
TGTGCCAGCAGCCGGACAGTAAACACTGAAGCTTTCTTT
CASSRTVNTEAFF
>TRBD2|TRBJ2-1|NA|TRBV5-1
TGCGCCAGCAGCTTCGGACTAGCGGGTGACAATGAGCAGTTCTTC
CASSFGLAGDNEQFF
>NA|TRBJ2-2|NA|TRBV29-1
TGCAGCGTTACGGCAGGGATTAACACCGGGGAGCTGTTTTTT
CSVTAGINTGELFF
>NA|TRBJ1-2|NA|TRBV7-8
TGTGCCAGCAGCCCCAATCGGGGGGTTGGCTACACCTTC
CASSPNRGVGYTF
>TRBD1|TRBJ2-1|NA|TRBV29-1
TGCAGCGCCGGACAGGGGGCTGAACCATGGTCCTACAATGAGCAGTTCTTC
CSAGQGAEPWSYNEQFF
>NA|TRBJ1-6|NA|TRBV7-9
TGTGCCAGCAGCTTAGATCCCAGGGCCGGTTGGCCCCTCCACTTT
CASSLDPRAGWPLHF
>TRBD1|TRBJ1-5|NA|TRBV19
TGTGCCAGTAGGAAGATGGGACAGTTACTCAATCAGCCCCAGCATTTT
CASRKMGQLLNQPQHF
>TRBD1|TRBJ1-5|NA|TRBV19
TGTGCCAGTAGTATTGGACAGGGGGCAATTAACAATCAGCCCCAGCATTTT
CASSIGQGAINNQPQHF
>TRBD1|TRBJ2-1|NA|TRBV24-1
TGTGCCACCAGTGATTCCGGGACAGCTCTTTACAATGAGCAGTTCTTC
CATSDSGTALYNEQFF
>TRBD2|TRBJ2-1|once|TRBV9
TGTGCCAGCAGCGAAACCCCGACTAGCGGGGGGCACATTGTGGACAATGAGCAGTTCTTC
CASSETPTSGGHIVDNEQFF
>TRBD1|TRBJ2-7|NA|TRBV9
TGTGCCAGCAGCGTGCGACAGGGGAGAGAGCAGTACTTC
CASSVRQGREQYF
>TRBD2|TRBJ2-7|NA|TRBV29-1
TGCAGCGCGAGGGGCCGCGCCGGGGGGGAGCAGTACTTC
CSARGRAGGEQYF
>NA|TRBJ2-2|few|TRBV3-1/TRBV3-2
TGTGCCAGCAGCCACGGGCAGGGTGGGCTGTTTTTT
CASSHGQGGLFF
>NA|TRBJ2-7|NA|TRBV14
TGTGCCAGCAGAGCGTCAGGGGGGTCCTACGAGCAGTACTTC
CASRASGGSYEQYF
>NA|TRBJ1-1|NA|TRBV5-6
TGTGCCAGCAGCTTGTTTGGGGGCGCGAACACTGAAGCTTTCTTT
CASSLFGGANTEAFF
>TRBD2|TRBJ2-3|few|TRBV6-1
TGTGCCAGCAGTGCGACTAGCGGGGTGAGCACAGATACGCAGTATTTT
CASSATSGVSTDTQYF
>NA|TRBJ1-1|NA|TRBV6-6
TGTGCCAGCGTACAGGGTTGGACTGAAGCTTTCTTT
CASVQGWTEAFF
>TRBD2|TRBJ2-3|NA|TRBV13
TGTGCCAGCAGCATAGGACTAGCGGACACAGATACGCAGTATTTT
CASSIGLADTDTQYF
>TRBD1|TRBJ1-1|few|TRBV6-5
TGTGCCAGTTCCACAGGGGGAGACATGAACACTGAAGCTTTCTTT
CASSTGGDMNTEAFF
>NA|TRBJ1-3|NA|TRBV27
TGTGCCAGCAGTTTAAGGGGGGGGCTCGGAAACACCATATATTTT
CASSLRGGLGNTIYF
>NA|TRBJ1-2|NA|TRBV28
TGTGCCAGCAGTTTTCCCGACAGACCGGCCGATTATGGCTACACCTTC
CASSFPDRPADYGYTF
>TRBD2|TRBJ2-1|NA|TRBV19
TGTGCCAGTAGTATCGGTAGCGGGGGGCCGGATGAGCAGTTCTTC
CASSIGSGGPDEQFF
>NA|TRBJ1-5|once|TRBV30
TGTGCCTGGAGCGGCAGGGTTCTTCAGCCCCAGCATTTT
CAWSGRVLQPQHF
>NA|TRBJ1-1|NA|TRBV19
TGTGCCAGTAGTATGGACGGGATGAACACTGAAGCTTTCTTT
CASSMDGMNTEAFF
>TRBD1|TRBJ2-7|NA|TRBV7-9
TGTGCCAGCAGCTTAGCTGGACAGGGGTACGAGCAGTACTTC
CASSLAGQGYEQYF
>NA|TRBJ1-3|NA|TRBV15
TGTGCCACCAGCAGAGGCGGCTCTGGAAACACCATATATTTT
CATSRGGSGNTIYF
>NA|TRBJ2-2|once|TRBV5-4
TGTGCCAGCAGCAAAACAGGGTCGGGGAACACCGGGGAGCTGTTTTTT
CASSKTGSGNTGELFF
>TRBD2|TRBJ2-3|NA|TRBV5-1
TGCGCCAGCAGCGCTAGCGGTCCACCCACAGATACGCAGTATTTT
CASSASGPPTDTQYF
>NA|TRBJ1-3|few|TRBV19
TGTGCCAGTAGTATTGGTACAGCTGGAAACACCATATATTTT
CASSIGTAGNTIYF
>TRBD2|TRBJ2-1|NA|TRBV18
TGTGCCAGCTCACCGGGGGCCGGGGGGGCCTCCTACAATGAGCAGTTCTTC
CASSPGAGGASYNEQFF
>TRBD1|TRBJ1-6|NA|TRBV5-1
TGCGCCAGCAGCCTAAAGACAGGGAATAATTCACCCCTCCACTTT
CASSLKTGNNSPLHF
>NA|TRBJ1-2|NA|TRBV19
TGTGCCAGTAAATCGACCGGCGGTGGCTACACCTTC
CASKSTGGGYTF
>NA|TRBJ2-7|NA|TRBV7-9
TGTGCCAGCAGCCCCGGGGGTTACGAGCAGTACTTC
CASSPGGYEQYF
>TRBD1|TRBJ1-1|NA|TRBV5-1
TGCGCCAGCAGCTTGGGGGACAGGTTGACCATAGAAGCTTTCTTT
CASSLGDRLTIEAFF
>NA|TRBJ1-1|NA|TRBV5-1
TGCGCCAGCAGCTTTTGGTTCTTAGGGGGGAACACTGAAGCTTTCTTT
CASSFWFLGGNTEAFF
>NA|TRBJ2-2|NA|TRBV6-5
TGTGCCAGCAGGCCGGACAGAACCGGGGAGCTGTTTTTT
CASRPDRTGELFF
>NA|TRBJ2-5|once|TRBV9
TGTGCCAGCGGCGTAGGGTCAGGTATGGCGGGGGAGACCCAGTACTTC
CASGVGSGMAGETQYF